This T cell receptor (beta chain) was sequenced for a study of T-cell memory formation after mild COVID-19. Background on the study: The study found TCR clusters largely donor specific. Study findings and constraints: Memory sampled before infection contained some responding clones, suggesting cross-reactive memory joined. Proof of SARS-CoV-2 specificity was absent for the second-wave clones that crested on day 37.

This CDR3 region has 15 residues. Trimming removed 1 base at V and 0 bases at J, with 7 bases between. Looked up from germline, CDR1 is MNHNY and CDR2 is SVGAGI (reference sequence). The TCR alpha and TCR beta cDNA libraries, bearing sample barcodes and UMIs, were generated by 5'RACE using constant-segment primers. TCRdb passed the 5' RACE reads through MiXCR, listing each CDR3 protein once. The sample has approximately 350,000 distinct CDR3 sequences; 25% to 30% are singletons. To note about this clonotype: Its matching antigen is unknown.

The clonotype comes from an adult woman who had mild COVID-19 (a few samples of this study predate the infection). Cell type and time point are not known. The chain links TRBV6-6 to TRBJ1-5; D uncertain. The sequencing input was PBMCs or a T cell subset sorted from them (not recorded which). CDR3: CASSYLRPSNQPQHF. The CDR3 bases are TGTGCCAGCAGTTACTTAAGACCTAGCAATCAGCCCCAGCATTTT.